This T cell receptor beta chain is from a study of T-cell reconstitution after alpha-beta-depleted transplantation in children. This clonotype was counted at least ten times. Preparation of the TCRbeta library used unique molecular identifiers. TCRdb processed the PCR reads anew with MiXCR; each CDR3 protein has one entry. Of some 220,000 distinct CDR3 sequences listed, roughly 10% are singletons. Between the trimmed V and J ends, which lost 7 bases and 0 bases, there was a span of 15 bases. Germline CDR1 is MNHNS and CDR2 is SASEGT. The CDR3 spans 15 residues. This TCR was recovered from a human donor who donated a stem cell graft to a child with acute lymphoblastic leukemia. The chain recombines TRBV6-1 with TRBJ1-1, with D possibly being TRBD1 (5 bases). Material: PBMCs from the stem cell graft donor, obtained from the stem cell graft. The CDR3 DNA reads TGTGCCAGCATTCCTATGCCGGGACTGAACACTGAAGCTTTCTTT. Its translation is CASIPMPGLNTEAFF.